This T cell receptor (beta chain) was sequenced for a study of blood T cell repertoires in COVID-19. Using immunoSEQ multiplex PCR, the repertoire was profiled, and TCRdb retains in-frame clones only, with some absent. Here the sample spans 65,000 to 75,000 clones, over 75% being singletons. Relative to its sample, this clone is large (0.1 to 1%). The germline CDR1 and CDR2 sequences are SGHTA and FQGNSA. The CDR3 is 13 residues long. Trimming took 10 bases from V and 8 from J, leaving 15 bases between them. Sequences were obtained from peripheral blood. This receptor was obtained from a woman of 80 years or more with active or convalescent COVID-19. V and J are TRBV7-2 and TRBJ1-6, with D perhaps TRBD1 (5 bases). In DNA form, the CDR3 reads TGTGCCACCTCAAGGGGATGGGATTCACCCCTCCACTTT. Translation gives CATSRGWDSPLHF.